The present TCR beta chain was sequenced within a study of cytomegalovirus exposure and HLA in healthy donors. Findings and caveats of the study: V- and J-gene trimming in TCR beta was tied to a missense DCLRE1C variant by an analysis performed later.

Turning to this clone: Its specificity is not known.

Primers: 60 Vbeta forward and 13 Jbeta reverse. Sequencing was performed with immunoSEQ multiplex PCR; in TCRdb, only in-frame clones are kept and a portion is missing. The data show under 300,000 clones, with roughly 88% seen just once and 3.5% to 4% held by the top ten. Germline loops: CDR1 MGHDK, CDR2 SYGVNS. The length of the CDR3 is 17 residues. V shed 2 bases and J 6 bases; nucleotides not matched to a gene: 10. The sequence came from a man aged 35 to 55 in good health and CMV-seropositive. The sample consisted of PBMCs. V and J are TRBV25-1 and TRBJ2-1; 10 positions agree with TRBD2. CDR3 sequence: CASSENYPLAGSNEQFF. CDR3 bases: TGTGCCAGCAGTGAAAATTACCCACTAGCGGGGTCCAATGAGCAGTTCTTC.